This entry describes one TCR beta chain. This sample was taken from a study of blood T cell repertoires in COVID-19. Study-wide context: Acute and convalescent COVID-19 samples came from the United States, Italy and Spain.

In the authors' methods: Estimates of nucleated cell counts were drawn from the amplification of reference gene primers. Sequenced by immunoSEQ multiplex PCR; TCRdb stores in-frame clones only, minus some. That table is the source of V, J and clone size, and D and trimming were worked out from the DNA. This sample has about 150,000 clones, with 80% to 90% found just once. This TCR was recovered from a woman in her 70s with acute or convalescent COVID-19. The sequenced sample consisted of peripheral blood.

The CDR3 coding sequence is TGTGCCAGCAGTCCTCCGGGGGGTCGGAATCAGCCCCAGCATTTT. Translating it yields CASSPPGGRNQPQHF. The chain has TRBV28 and TRBJ1-5, with D perhaps matching TRBD1 (5 bases). CDR3 size: 15 residues. CDR1 MDHEN and CDR2 SYDVKM come from the germline V gene. Trimming stripped 5 bases from V and 4 bases from J, with 15 bases between.